This TCR beta chain emerged from a study of HIV-infected patients and healthy controls. Study findings and constraints: Compared with controls, mean Gini indices were significantly raised in HIV-infected repertoires, possibly indicating oligoclonality.

V gave up 0 bases and J gave up 4 bases, with 20 bases separating them. CDR1 KGHSH and CDR2 LQKENI come from the germline V gene. The CDR3 has 18 residues. Follow-up blood was drawn about 14 weeks, roughly three months, after antiretroviral therapy began. Whole blood was used without fractionation, so all unsorted peripheral T cells were included. There are many counts of this clonotype. Its antigen is unknown. cDNA was made from around 0.5 ug RNA using alpha and beta constant primers. Alpha and beta chain libraries were made separately by chain-specific third strand synthesis with multiplexing indices. A single record per CDR3 protein comes from TCRdb applying MiXCR to the 5' RACE reads. The sample has thousands of distinct CDR3 sequences; roughly 8.1% are singletons.

This sequence originates from an adult with HIV infection. The source material was blood, sampled during antiretroviral therapy. This chain uses TRBV18 with TRBJ2-3, with D possibly matching TRBD1 (6 bases). The DNA for the CDR3 is TGTGCCAGCTCACCACCATTCGAGGGCAGGGGAACCCCAGATACGCAGTATTTT. It specifies CASSPPFEGRGTPDTQYF. Together with reference TRBV18 and TRBJ2-3, the CDR3 gives the full variable domain: NAGVMQNPRHLVRRRGQEARLRCSPMKGHSHVYWYRQLPEEGLKFMVYLQKENIIDESGMPKERFSAEFPKEGPSILRIQQVVRGDSAAYFCASSPPFEGRGTPDTQYFGPGTRLTVL.